Presented here are 7 T cell receptor beta chains from one specimen sequenced in a study of blood T cell repertoires in COVID-19. Libraries were prepared by immunoSEQ multiplex PCR; TCRdb keeps only in-frame clonotypes and omits some of them. The table lists about 190,000 clones, 88% of them singletons. Sequences were obtained from peripheral blood. The receptor source for this set is a man younger than 30 with active or convalescent COVID-19.

V gene TRBV6-5 combines with J gene TRBJ1-2; tentative D call: TRBD1 (5 bases). Germline V gene lookup returns CDR1 MNHEY and CDR2 SVGAGI. This CDR3 is built from 15 residues. V lost 2 bases to trimming and J lost 2 bases, with 12 bases between them. CDR3 sequence (DNA): TGTGCCAGCAGTTACAGCTTCGGGGGGAACTATGGCTACACCTTC. It encodes CASSYSFGGNYGYTF.

A few counts support this clone. This chain uses TRBV27 with TRBJ1-1, with TRBD1 matching over 10 bases. This CDR3 has 16 residues. The V and J ends lost 5 bases and 5 bases, in that order; junction bases with no gene match: 11. Germline-derived CDR1 and CDR2 are MNHEY and SMNVEV (reference sequence). The CDR3 sequence: CASSTAGTGESTEAFF. CDR3 nucleotides: TGTGCCAGCAGTACCGCCGGGACAGGGGAGTCGACTGAAGCTTTCTTT.

This chain connects TRBV19 to TRBJ1-1; no clear D gene. With 6 bases removed from V and 0 bases from J, the gap between germline ends came to 11 bases. Germline CDR1 LNHDA, CDR2 SQIVND (reference sequence). The CDR3 has 14 residues. The CDR3 here is CASRWEWMNTEAFF. The DNA of the CDR3 is TGTGCCAGTAGATGGGAGTGGATGAACACTGAAGCTTTCTTT.

This chain uses TRBV5-6 with TRBJ2-7; 10 bases map to TRBD2. The CDR3 is 14 amino acids. V trimming: 7 bases; J trimming: 3 bases; junction bases outside the gene matches: 7. CDR1 SGHDT and CDR2 YYEEEE come from the germline V gene. CDR3 sequence (DNA): TGTGCCAGCGGCCCTAGCGGGAGTATCTACGAGCAGTACTTC. As protein: CASGPSGSIYEQYF.

This clone appeared a single time. This rearrangement joins TRBV9 to TRBJ2-2, with D uncertain. Germline-derived CDR1 and CDR2 are SGDLS and YYNGEE. This CDR3 region has 13 residues. V was cut by 0 bases and J by 6 bases, with 6 bases left in between. The CDR3 protein is CASSVGLAGELFF. CDR3 DNA: TGTGCCAGCAGCGTAGGGCTGGCCGGGGAGCTGTTTTTT.

V gene TRBV9 combines with J gene TRBJ2-2; D uncertain. Trimming removed 3 bases from V and 7 bases from J, with 13 bases in between. This CDR3 comprises 14 residues. Germline CDR1 and CDR2: SGDLS and YYNGEE. The CDR3: CASSGAVIGGELFF. CDR3 DNA sequence: TGTGCCAGCAGCGGGGCAGTGATCGGCGGGGAGCTGTTTTTT.

The V gene is TRBV5-4, the J gene TRBJ2-1; 7 bases agree with TRBD2. CDR3 length: 13 residues. Germline values: CDR1 SGHNT, CDR2 YYREEE (reference sequence). V was pared by 5 bases and J by 9 bases, with 8 bases of the junction left unmatched. The CDR3 region is CASSLATGGEQFF. CDR3 nucleotides: TGTGCCAGCAGTCTAGCTACGGGGGGTGAGCAGTTCTTC.